This passage covers 17 T cell receptor beta chains from one sample sequenced in a study of regulatory T cells in long-lasting Graves disease. Stated time point: newly diagnosed GD, antithyroid drugs for less than 3 months. Construction of the TCR library relied on RNA isolated from PBMCs. CDR3-region Arm-PCR and iRepertoire HTBI primers produced the TCR beta libraries. TCRdb re-derived calls from the multiplex PCR reads in MiXCR, one entry per CDR3 protein. The sample includes about 420,000 distinct CDR3 sequences, less than 20% of them seen just once. These data were likewise used in another study, on T cells in Graves' hyperthyroidism and ophthalmopathy.

The sequencing used peripheral blood mononuclear cells (PBMCs), collected at new diagnosis, from a patient treated with antithyroid drugs. These receptors all stem from a woman under 30 with Graves disease.

Remarks on this clonotype: A single base is all that separates this from a far larger clone, so a read error is likely. The chain combines TRBV7-9 with TRBJ2-7; 10 bases fit TRBD2. CDR3 length equals 16 residues. Germline CDR1 and CDR2: SEHNR and FQNEAQ (reference sequence). The CDR3 is CASSLMASGSSYGQYF. Written as DNA, the CDR3 is TGTGCCAGCAGCCTAATGGCTAGCGGGAGCTCCTACGGGCAGTACTTC. Full variable domain (remainder filled in from reference TRBV7-9 and TRBJ2-7): DTGVSQNPRHKITKRGQNVTFRCDPISEHNRLYWYRQTLGQGPEFLTYFQNEAQLEKSRLLSDRFSAERPKGSFSTLEIQRTEQGDSAMYLCASSLMASGSSYGQYFGPGTRLTVT.

This clonotype was counted many times. V usage is TRBV28 and J usage is TRBJ2-7; 13 bases agree with TRBD2. This CDR3 has 18 residues. With V trimmed by 5 bases and J by 4 bases, 14 bases remained unmatched. Germline CDR1 and CDR2: MDHEN and SYDVKM. CDR3 sequence: CASSARLAGGDPPYEQYF. Written as DNA, the CDR3 is TGTGCCAGCAGTGCACGACTAGCGGGAGGCGACCCACCTTACGAGCAGTACTTC.

This clonotype was found a few times. The chain employs TRBV5-4 and TRBJ2-3; 9 bases map to TRBD2. In germline, CDR1 is SGHNT, CDR2 YYREEE (reference sequence). Unmatched junction bases numbered 6, after V lost 1 base and J lost 3 bases. This CDR3 has 16 amino acids. The CDR3 region is CASSLPLAGATDTQYF. The CDR3, as DNA: TGTGCCAGCAGCTTGCCGTTAGCGGGAGCGACAGATACGCAGTATTTT.

This clonotype was counted only a few times. This chain links TRBV18 with TRBJ1-4; D may be TRBD1 (5 bases). V was shortened by 1 base and J by 0 bases, with 9 bases between the two germline ends. Germline CDR1 is KGHSH and CDR2 is LQKENI. This CDR3 is built from 16 residues. The CDR3 bases are TGTGCCAGCTCACCACGGGGACTTTCAACTAATGAAAAACTGTTTTTT. It codes for CASSPRGLSTNEKLFF. The whole variable domain, remainder taken from reference TRBV18 and TRBJ1-4, is NAGVMQNPRHLVRRRGQEARLRCSPMKGHSHVYWYRQLPEEGLKFMVYLQKENIIDESGMPKERFSAEFPKEGPSILRIQQVVRGDSAAYFCASSPRGLSTNEKLFFGSGTQLSVL.

This clonotype came up many times. This chain joins TRBV20-1 and TRBJ2-3; 11 nucleotides align to TRBD2. Germline V gives CDR1 DFQATT, CDR2 SNEGSKA (reference sequence). The CDR3 spans 17 residues. V shed 3 bases and J 0 bases; nucleotides not matched to a gene: 8. CDR3 sequence: CSASQVGTSGSTDTQYF. The CDR3 nucleotides are TGCAGTGCTAGTCAGGTTGGGACTAGCGGTAGCACAGATACGCAGTATTTT.

This chain connects TRBV24-1 to TRBJ2-3, with D unclear. V gave up 5 bases and J gave up 7 bases, with 9 bases separating them. Germline values: CDR1 KGHDR, CDR2 SFDVKD. CDR3 length: 12 amino acids. The CDR3 nucleotides read TGTGCCACCAGTGGGTTGGCCAATACGCAGTATTTT. As protein: CATSGLANTQYF.

Points on this clonotype: This may stem from a read error, because a much larger clone lies one nucleotide away. The CDR3 region is CSVDWQGVSGEQYF. In DNA, the CDR3 is TGCAGCGTTGATTGGCAGGGCGTTTCGGGTGAGCAGTACTTC. The V call is TRBV29-1, the J call TRBJ2-5; weak D call: TRBD1 (5 bases). The V gene's germline CDR1 is SQVTM and CDR2 ANQGSEA. The CDR3 contains 14 residues. Deletions cut 3 bases from V and 11 bases from J, with 22 bases between.

This clonotype was detected only a few times. The rearrangement links TRBV6-2 or TRBV6-3 to TRBJ2-1; TRBD2 is a possible D gene (5 bases). Germline CDR1 reads MNHEY; CDR2 reads SVGEGT. This CDR3 contains 15 residues. V lost 3 bases and J lost 5, with 14 bases in between. CDR3 in amino acids: CASSYGVEGNNEQFF. CDR3 DNA sequence: TGTGCCAGCAGTTATGGTGTTGAGGGAAACAATGAGCAGTTCTTC.

Note on this clonotype: With a much larger clone just one base away, this may be a read error. This chain links TRBV20-1 with TRBJ2-7; 12 positions match TRBD2. The CDR3 runs 15 residues. Germline V gives CDR1 DFQATT, CDR2 SNEGSKA (reference sequence). The V and J ends lost 6 bases and 7 bases, in that order; junction bases with no gene match: 13. In DNA, the CDR3 is TGCAGTGCGCACTACCTAGCGGGAGGGGTTAATGAGCAGTACTTC. Translation: CSAHYLAGGVNEQYF.

This clonotype was recorded many times. The V call is TRBV7-2, the J call TRBJ2-1; 13 bases map to TRBD2. V gave up 4 bases and J gave up 5 bases; unmatched junction bases: 5. Germline V gives CDR1 SGHTA, CDR2 FQGNSA. This CDR3 is 16 amino acids long. For the CDR3, the DNA is TGTGCCAGCAGCTCTACGGGACTAGCGGGAAACAATGAGCAGTTCTTC. The encoded protein is CASSSTGLAGNNEQFF.

This clonotype showed up just a few times. Sequence at one end of the junction differs from germline and may be a read error. The gene calls are TRBV30 and TRBJ1-1, with no clear D. The CDR3 loop spans 13 amino acids. CDR1 is GTSNPN and CDR2 is SVGIG in the germline V gene (reference sequence). CDR3 nucleotides: TGTGCCTGGAGTGAACGGCCGAACACTGAAGCTTTCTTC. Amino acids: CAWSERPNTEAFF. The whole variable domain, remainder taken from reference TRBV30 and TRBJ1-1, is SQTIHQWPATLVQPVGSPLSLECTVEGTSNPNLYWYRQAAGRGLQLLFYSVGIGQISSEVPQNLSASRPQDRQFILSSKKLLLSDSGFYLCAWSERPNTEAFFGQGTRLTVV.

The genes are TRBV15 and TRBJ2-1, with 8 nucleotides matching TRBD2. The trim removed 2 bases at V and 5 bases at J, leaving 8 bases unmatched. Germline V gives CDR1 LNHNV, CDR2 YYDKDF (reference sequence). The CDR3 contains 16 residues. CDR3 in amino acids: CATSRSGTRDNNEQFF. The CDR3 region has the DNA TGTGCCACCAGCAGATCGGGGACTAGGGATAACAATGAGCAGTTCTTC. Based on the CDR3 plus reference TRBV15 and TRBJ2-1, the full variable domain is DAMVIQNPRYQVTQFGKPVTLSCSQTLNHNVMYWYQQKSSQAPKLLFHYYDKDFNNEADTPDNFQSRRPNTSFCFLDIRSPGLGDTAMYLCATSRSGTRDNNEQFFGPGTRLTVL.

This clonotype was recorded at least ten times. The V gene is TRBV20-1, the J gene TRBJ2-7; 7 bases fit TRBD2. This CDR3 has 15 amino acids. The V gene end was trimmed by 0 bases and the J gene end by 4 bases; junction bases not matched to a gene: 9. CDR1 is DFQATT, CDR2 SNEGSKA, per germline (reference sequence). CDR3 residues: CSARDLRDYSYEQYF. CDR3 nucleotide sequence: TGCAGTGCTAGAGACCTGCGGGACTACTCATACGAGCAGTACTTC.

The chain is built from TRBV19 and TRBJ1-6; 7 positions match TRBD1. Germline assignment: CDR1 LNHDA and CDR2 SQIVND (reference sequence). J was trimmed by 6 bases and V by 10 bases; bases with no gene match: 12. The CDR3 extends over 15 amino acids. The CDR3, as DNA: TGTGCCACCAAGGACCTGACAGGGCGTAATTCACCCCTCCACTTT. Protein product: CATKDLTGRNSPLHF. Variable domain in full (rest from reference TRBV19 and TRBJ1-6): DGGITQSPKYLFRKEGQNVTLSCEQNLNHDAMYWYRQDPGQGLRLIYYSQIVNDFQKGDIAEGYSVSREKKESFPLTVTSAQKNPTAFYLCATKDLTGRNSPLHFGNGTRLTVT.

For this clonotype: Compared with germline, one end of the junction differs, possibly owing to a read error. This sequence joins TRBV19 and TRBJ1-1, with TRBD1 matching 7 bases. This CDR3 is 14 amino acids long. Germline V lookup: CDR1 LNHDA, CDR2 SQIVND (reference sequence). The CDR3 DNA reads as TGTGCCAGTAGTATTTCAGGGGGGAACGCTGAAGCTTTCTTT. The encoded protein is CASSISGGNAEAFF.

The CDR3 spells CASRDRGLYEQYF. The CDR3 DNA follows: TGTGCCAGCCGGGACAGGGGGCTCTACGAGCAGTACTTC. This chain joins TRBV19 and TRBJ2-7; 12 bases fit TRBD1. Trimming removed 9 bases from V and 3 bases from J; junction bases left unmatched: 3. Germline CDR1 is LNHDA and CDR2 is SQIVND (reference sequence). The CDR3 totals 13 residues.

This clonotype occurred a few times. The rearrangement uses TRBV7-2 and TRBJ2-1; maybe TRBD2 (6 bases). This CDR3 comprises 13 residues. Germline CDR1 SGHTA, CDR2 FQGNSA. Trimming removed 11 bases from V and 9 bases from J, with 20 bases in between. Here the CDR3 reads CAVWTTYGIEQFF. The CDR3 region has the DNA TGTGCCGTCTGGACTACTTATGGTATTGAGCAGTTCTTC.